The rows below give T cell receptor beta chains drawn from one sample of a study of shared clonotypes between healthy human individuals. Profiling relied on immunoSEQ multiplex PCR, and the TCRdb table lists in-frame clones only, not all of them. The data show 550,000 to 650,000 clones, 95% to 96% seen once. The sample consisted of naive CD8+ T cells sorted from blood. The receptors come from a woman aged 25 to 39 in good health. Both conserved end residues are part of each CDR3. A D gene is named only where the DNA matches it firmly. The size field is filled for only some rows; it gives once, few, many or a size class.

j_call cdr3_length v_call d_call clone_size cdr3_nt cdr3_aa
TRBJ2-7 14 TRBV5-1 . . TGCGCCAGCAGCTTGGGACCAGGGGCCTACGAGCAGTACTTC CASSLGPGAYEQYF
TRBJ2-7 17 TRBV7-3 TRBD2 . TGTGCCAGCAGCCACCCGGAGGAGACTAGCGGGTCCTACGAGCAGTACTTC CASSHPEETSGSYEQYF
TRBJ2-3 15 TRBV30 . . TGTGCCTGTAATCGAATGGGGACCTACACAGATACGCAGTATTTT CACNRMGTYTDTQYF
TRBJ1-2 14 TRBV15 . . TGTGCCACCAGCAGATTTCGGGGAGACTATGGCTACACCTTC CATSRFRGDYGYTF
TRBJ2-1 13 TRBV27 TRBD2 . TGTGCCAGCGGCGGGAGATCCTACAATGAGCAGTTCTTC CASGGRSYNEQFF
TRBJ2-1 20 TRBV14 TRBD2 once TGTGCCAGCAGCCAATATAACAGGACTAGCGAGCCGAGCTCCTACAATGAGCAGTTCTTC CASSQYNRTSEPSSYNEQFF
TRBJ2-3 16 TRBV7-9 . . TGTGCCAGCAGCCCGACCTTGGGTGGGGACACAGATACGCAGTATTTT CASSPTLGGDTDTQYF
TRBJ2-7 14 TRBV7-9 TRBD2 . TGTGCCAGCAGCCCACCGGGACTAGCCTACGAGCAGTACTTC CASSPPGLAYEQYF
TRBJ2-3 14 TRBV5-4 . . TGTGCCAGCAGCTTGGGGGCGATCACAGATACGCAGTATTTT CASSLGAITDTQYF
TRBJ2-1 16 TRBV7-9 TRBD2 once TGTGCCAGCAGCTTCCCGGCTACGGGAGGGCGGGATGAGCAGTTCTTC CASSFPATGGRDEQFF
TRBJ1-2 15 TRBV30 . . TGTGCCTGGAGGCGGACTACGTCCCACTCCTATGGCTACACCTTC CAWRRTTSHSYGYTF
TRBJ2-3 16 TRBV15 . . TGTGCCACCAGCGGCTGGGGTTTTAGCGGCACAGATACGCAGTATTTT CATSGWGFSGTDTQYF
TRBJ2-7 15 TRBV18 TRBD2 . TGTGCCAGCTCACTTTCCGGGACTAGCGGGAGTGAGCAGTACTTC CASSLSGTSGSEQYF
TRBJ2-3 17 TRBV28 TRBD2 . TGTGCCAGCAGTTACTACGGGACTAGCGGGAGCCCAGATACGCAGTATTTT CASSYYGTSGSPDTQYF
TRBJ2-2 15 TRBV15 . . TGTGCCACCAGCAGCCCGAAGGGGACGCCCGCGGAGCTGTTTTTT CATSSPKGTPAELFF
TRBJ1-2 13 TRBV10-1 . . TGCGCCAGCAGTGAAGGGAAGAACTATGGCTACACCTTC CASSEGKNYGYTF
TRBJ2-7 16 TRBV6-5 . once TGTGCCAGCAGTTACTCGATGGGGCAAAAATCCTACGAGCAGTACTTC CASSYSMGQKSYEQYF
TRBJ2-1 15 TRBV11-2 TRBD2 . TGTGCCAGCAGCTTGCTAGCGGGAGTGGTAGATGAGCAGTTCTTC CASSLLAGVVDEQFF
TRBJ2-7 9 TRBV19 . . TGTGCCAGTAGTATTCGGCTGTACTTC CASSIRLYF
TRBJ2-7 15 TRBV5-4 TRBD2 . TGTGCCAGCAGCTTGGCGCGGGGGGCATACGACGAGCAGTACTTC CASSLARGAYDEQYF
TRBJ2-3 14 TRBV30 . . TGTGCCTGGACTTACAGACCTAGCACAGATACGCAGTATTTT CAWTYRPSTDTQYF
TRBJ2-5 17 TRBV7-7 TRBD2 . TGTGCCAGCAGCTTAGAGGGTAGCGGGTACTTCCAAGAGACCCAGTACTTC CASSLEGSGYFQETQYF
TRBJ2-1 19 TRBV28 TRBD2 . TGTGCCAGCAGTTTACAGGGGCTAGCGGGGTTTAGCTCCTACAATGAGCAGTTCTTC CASSLQGLAGFSSYNEQFF
TRBJ2-1 14 TRBV10-3 TRBD2 . TGTGCCATCAGCGGGCTAGCGGTTTTTCCTGAGCAGTTCTTC CAISGLAVFPEQFF
TRBJ2-7 14 TRBV2 . . TGTGCCAGCAGTGGGGGGACTGACACCTACGAGCAGTACTTC CASSGGTDTYEQYF
TRBJ1-1 16 TRBV4-1 . . TGCGCCAGCAGCCAAGTCCGTGTCGGTGCAAACACTGAAGCTTTCTTT CASSQVRVGANTEAFF
TRBJ2-7 15 TRBV27 TRBD1 . TGTGCCAGCAGTATTGGGACAGGGGGGTTGCGCGAGCAGTACTTC CASSIGTGGLREQYF
TRBJ2-7 17 TRBV4-2 TRBD2 . TGTGCCAGCAGCCAAGATCCAGCGGGAGGTGAGGCCTACGAGCAGTACTTC CASSQDPAGGEAYEQYF
TRBJ1-2 14 TRBV19 TRBD1 . TGTGCCACCGCCCGGGACAGGGATAACTATGGCTACACCTTC CATARDRDNYGYTF
TRBJ2-7 16 TRBV27 TRBD2 . TGTGCCAGCAGTCCCGGGACTAGCGGGAGAAACCACGAGCAGTACTTC CASSPGTSGRNHEQYF
TRBJ1-2 15 TRBV5-5 TRBD1 . TGTGCCAGCAGCGTACACACCGGGACAGGGGTTGGCTACACCTTC CASSVHTGTGVGYTF
TRBJ2-5 13 TRBV28 . . TGTGCCAGCAGTTCAGCCACCCAAGAGACCCAGTACTTC CASSSATQETQYF
TRBJ2-7 13 TRBV27 . . TGTGCCAGCAGTTTATTGGCTCACTACGAGCAGTACTTC CASSLLAHYEQYF
TRBJ2-3 17 TRBV21-1 . . TGTGCCAGCAGCAAAGACAGGCGGGGATCTAGCACAGATACGCAGTATTTT CASSKDRRGSSTDTQYF
TRBJ1-2 13 TRBV27 TRBD1 . TGTGCCAGCAGCCCGGGACAGTACTATGGCTACACCTTC CASSPGQYYGYTF
TRBJ1-2 12 TRBV30 . . TGTGCCGGTCGGTTAGGGAGCTATGGCTACACCTTC CAGRLGSYGYTF
TRBJ2-1 16 TRBV9 . . TGTGCCAGCAGCAAAGGAGGAGGGAGCTCCTACAATGAGCAGTTCTTC CASSKGGGSSYNEQFF
TRBJ2-7 17 TRBV4-1 TRBD1 . TGCGCCAGCAGCTTAACGACGCCCGGGACAGGTACCTACGAGCAGTACTTC CASSLTTPGTGTYEQYF
TRBJ2-7 16 TRBV4-1 . . TGCGCCAGCAGCCTTCGACCACAGGAGGGGGGTCGGGAGCAGTACTTC CASSLRPQEGGREQYF
TRBJ1-1 12 TRBV6-6 . . TGTGCCAGGGACCCGGGGGGCGCTGAAGCTTTCTTT CARDPGGAEAFF
TRBJ2-2 17 TRBV2 . . TGTGCCAGCAGTGAAGCGACCTCGTTGAGCGACACCGGGGAGCTGTTTTTT CASSEATSLSDTGELFF
TRBJ1-2 14 TRBV5-1 . . TGCGCCAGCACTAATCAGGGAGGAGGATATGGCTACACCTTC CASTNQGGGYGYTF